The next 17 T cell receptor beta chains were all read from a single sample in a study of cytomegalovirus exposure and HLA in healthy donors. The PCR ran on 60 Vbeta and 13 Jbeta primers. Using immunoSEQ multiplex PCR, the repertoire was profiled, and TCRdb retains in-frame clones only, with some absent. The table shows over 100,000 clones, with 80% to 85% occurring only once. Specimen: PBMCs. These receptor sequences come from a young man in good health and CMV-seronegative.

The table lists this clone with a few counts. V and J are TRBV28 and TRBJ2-1, with a tentative D call TRBD1 (7 bases). Germline V CDR1 and CDR2: MDHEN, SYDVKM. The CDR3 has 18 residues. The ends were cut back, 7 bases at V and 2 bases at J, with 24 bases in the middle. DNA of the CDR3: TGTGCCAGCAACACCCCCTGGGGGAGGCAGGGGGCCTACAATGAGCAGTTCTTC. Its protein product is CASNTPWGRQGAYNEQFF. The full variable domain, in which reference TRBV28 and TRBJ2-1 provide the parts outside the CDR3, is DVKVTQSSRYLVKRTGEKVFLECVQDMDHENMFWYRQDPGLGLRLIYFSYDVKMKEKGDIPEGYSVSREKKERFSLILESASTNQTSMYLCASNTPWGRQGAYNEQFFGPGTRLTVL.

The chain is built from TRBV7-8 and TRBJ1-1; 12 nucleotides line up with TRBD1. Germline V CDR1 and CDR2: SGHVS, FQNEAQ. The CDR3 is 16 residues long. V dropped 5 bases and J dropped 1; count of bases not matched to a gene: 5. The CDR3 sequence: CASSPGQGARNTEAFF. The DNA of the CDR3 is TGTGCCAGCAGCCCGGGACAGGGGGCGAGGAACACTGAAGCTTTCTTT.

As to this clone: The germline gene is not matched at one end of the junction; a read error may be the cause. The gene calls are TRBV7-9 and TRBJ2-4; a possible D gene is TRBD2 (5 bases). The germline V gene has CDR1 SEHNR and CDR2 FQNEAQ (reference sequence). The CDR3 consists of 18 residues. This chain's CDR3 is CASPPGPIATLAKNSQYF. The CDR3 DNA is TGTGCCAGCCCCCCCGGGCCTATAGCGACATTAGCCAAAAACAGTCAGTACTTC.

This clone appeared a few times. The V and J genes are TRBV15 and TRBJ2-1, with D possibly being TRBD1 (6 bases). The CDR3 length is 16 residues. Trimming shortened V by 0 bases and J by 8 bases, and 17 bases separated the two germline ends. Germline loops: CDR1 LNHNV, CDR2 YYDKDF (reference sequence). The CDR3 nucleotides read TGTGCCACCAGCAGAGAGCGGGCTAGGGGGTCCGATGAGCAGTTCTTC. It codes for CATSRERARGSDEQFF. The full variable domain, completed using reference TRBV15 and TRBJ2-1, is DAMVIQNPRYQVTQFGKPVTLSCSQTLNHNVMYWYQQKSSQAPKLLFHYYDKDFNNEADTPDNFQSRRPNTSFCFLDIRSPGLGDTAMYLCATSRERARGSDEQFFGPGTRLTVL.

The chain combines TRBV28 with TRBJ1-1, with 9 bases lining up with TRBD1. With 5 bases clipped from V and 6 bases from J, the junction kept 10 bases outside the gene matches. The CDR3 extends over 15 amino acids. Germline CDR1 reads MDHEN; CDR2 reads SYDVKM. The CDR3 spells CASSQLGQGSAEAFF. The CDR3 DNA reads TGTGCCAGCAGTCAACTTGGACAGGGGAGCGCTGAAGCTTTCTTT.

This sequence joins TRBV9 and TRBJ2-7; tentative D call: TRBD1 (5 bases). This CDR3 contains 13 residues. The V end was cut by 3 bases, the J end by 2 bases, with 9 bases between. CDR1 is SGDLS and CDR2 is YYNGEE in the germline V gene. In DNA form, the CDR3 reads TGTGCCAGCAGCGCAGGACACCCCTACGAGCAGTACTTC. It codes for CASSAGHPYEQYF. Supplemented by reference TRBV9 and TRBJ2-7, the full variable domain reads DSGVTQTPKHLITATGQRVTLRCSPRSGDLSVYWYQQSLDQGLQFLIQYYNGEERAKGNILERFSAQQFPDLHSELNLSSLELGDSALYFCASSAGHPYEQYFGPGTRLTVT.

The V gene is TRBV28, the J gene TRBJ1-1; possible D gene TRBD1, 5 bases. There are 13 residues in the CDR3. CDR1 is MDHEN and CDR2 is SYDVKM in the germline V gene. Trimming cost V 8 bases and J 4 bases, with 14 bases left between them. The chain's CDR3 is CASGGVFGTEAFF. DNA for the CDR3: TGTGCCAGCGGGGGGGTTTTTGGCACTGAAGCTTTCTTT.

V usage is TRBV13 and J usage is TRBJ2-5; 12 bases line up with TRBD1. The CDR3 is 15 amino acids. CDR1 is PRHDT, CDR2 FYEKMQ, per germline (reference sequence). V lost 5 bases, J lost 5 bases, and 6 bases stayed unmatched. The CDR3 region has the DNA TGTGCCAGCAGCCCAGGGACAGGGGGCATGGAGACCCAGTACTTC. This sequence encodes CASSPGTGGMETQYF.

This chain connects TRBV5-1 to TRBJ1-1, with TRBD1 identical over 9 bases. V lost 4 bases to trimming and J lost 4 bases; unmatched junction nucleotides: 2. The CDR3 consists of 13 residues. Germline-derived CDR1 and CDR2 are SGHRS and YFSETQ. CDR3 in amino acids: CASSLTGGTEAFF. DNA for the CDR3: TGCGCCAGCAGCCTGACAGGGGGCACTGAAGCTTTCTTT.

J is TRBJ2-3 and V is TRBV5-1; 12 bases are shared with TRBD2. The V segment lost 0 bases and the J segment 4 bases; nucleotides outside the gene matches: 6. From germline, CDR1 is SGHRS and CDR2 YFSETQ. This CDR3 has 17 amino acids. This chain's CDR3 is CASSLGASGGASDTQYF. The CDR3 nucleotides read TGCGCCAGCAGCTTGGGCGCTAGCGGGGGGGCCTCAGATACGCAGTATTTT. Full variable domain (outside the CDR3, taken from reference TRBV5-1 and TRBJ2-3): KAGVTQTPRYLIKTRGQQVTLSCSPISGHRSVSWYQQTPGQGLQFLFEYFSETQRNKGNFPGRFSGRQFSNSRSEMNVSTLELGDSALYLCASSLGASGGASDTQYFGPGTRLTVL.

This clone was observed a few times. Other DNA sequences in the sample encode the same CDR3. The genes are TRBV9 and TRBJ1-3, with TRBD1 matching 8 bases. This CDR3 region has 16 residues. V lost 1 base, J lost 2 bases, and 5 bases stayed unmatched. Looked up from germline, CDR1 is SGDLS and CDR2 is YYNGEE. CDR3 in amino acids: CASSVSGTGAGNTIYF. CDR3 nucleotides: TGTGCCAGCAGCGTATCCGGGACAGGTGCTGGAAACACCATATATTTT.

This rearrangement joins TRBV5-5 to TRBJ2-7; D is undetermined. Germline CDR1 is SGHKS and CDR2 is YYEKEE (reference sequence). This CDR3 is built from 12 residues. V was clipped by 1 base and J by 6 bases, with 8 bases between them. CDR3 bases: TGTGCCAGCAGCTTGAATTTCGGCGAGCAGTACTTC. Translating it yields CASSLNFGEQYF.

There are a few counts of this clone. The rearrangement links TRBV11-2 to TRBJ1-6; D may be TRBD1 (5 bases). CDR1 and CDR2 from the germline V gene are SGHAT and FQNNGV. The CDR3 spans 15 residues. The V end was cut by 6 bases, the J end by 10 bases, with 19 bases between. The CDR3 nucleotides are TGTGCCAGCAGTACTATCCGGGACTGGGGATCACCCCTCCACTTT. It codes for CASSTIRDWGSPLHF.

J is TRBJ1-1 and V is TRBV19, with a possible D match to TRBD1 (6 bases). CDR3 length equals 14 residues. The V end was cut by 2 bases, the J end by 1 base, with 8 bases between. Germline V CDR1 and CDR2: LNHDA, SQIVND (reference sequence). Here the CDR3 DNA reads TGTGCCAGTAGTATAAGCAGGGGGAACACTGAAGCTTTCTTT. Encoded protein: CASSISRGNTEAFF. Together with reference TRBV19 and TRBJ1-1, the CDR3 gives the full variable domain: DGGITQSPKYLFRKEGQNVTLSCEQNLNHDAMYWYRQDPGQGLRLIYYSQIVNDFQKGDIAEGYSVSREKKESFPLTVTSAQKNPTAFYLCASSISRGNTEAFFGQGTRLTVV.

This chain connects TRBV28 to TRBJ1-2; 8 bases line up with TRBD1. Trimming took 2 bases from V and 7 from J; bases not matched to a gene: 3. The germline V gene encodes CDR1 MDHEN and CDR2 SYDVKM. CDR3 length equals 13 residues. The CDR3 DNA follows: TGTGCCAGCAGTTTAGTACAGGGGGGTGGCTACACCTTC. Translated: CASSLVQGGGYTF.

This clone appeared once. V is TRBV6-1 and J is TRBJ2-1, with D perhaps TRBD1 (7 bases). V was cut by 2 bases and J by 4 bases, with 18 bases left in between. The CDR3 covers 17 residues. Germline CDR1 MNHNS, CDR2 SASEGT. As DNA, the CDR3 is TGTGCCAGCAGTGAACCTGGCAGGGGGGTGGAGTACAATGAGCAGTTCTTC. The encoded protein is CASSEPGRGVEYNEQFF.

The rearrangement uses TRBV6-1 and TRBJ1-5; TRBD1 agrees at 7 bases. V gave up 6 bases and J gave up 0 bases; unmatched junction bases: 5. Germline CDR1 reads MNHNS; CDR2 reads SASEGT. CDR3 length: 15 residues. CDR3 sequence: CASRGDSRSNQPQHF. In nucleotides, the CDR3 is TGTGCCAGCAGAGGGGACAGTCGTAGCAATCAGCCCCAGCATTTT.